This TCR beta chain was documented in a study of CD8+ T cells in alopecia areata. General observations from the study: Compared with normal scalp, lesional scalp had higher clonality and more expanded CD8+ clones. Mice gave a clearer picture of TCR sharing than patients did, possibly for HLA-related reasons.

In the case of this clone: Its antigen is currently unknown.

RNA was extracted and reverse transcribed into cDNA as the sequencing template. Only in-frame clones appear in the TCRdb table, and some are missing; sequencing was by immunoSEQ multiplex PCR. The sample holds approximately 180,000 clones, more than 60% seen once. Germline-derived CDR1 and CDR2 are GTSNPN and SVGIG (reference sequence). This CDR3 has 15 amino acids. Trimming left V 8 bases short and J 3 bases short, with 23 bases between. The starting material was CD4+ T cells sorted from blood, obtained at week 0. The chain combines TRBV30 with TRBJ2-7; the D gene is possibly TRBD2 (6 bases). This sequence was found in a human donor with alopecia areata. The CDR3: CALSRFMGLSYEQYF. The CDR3 region has the DNA TGTGCCCTGAGTCGATTTATGGGACTGAGCTACGAGCAGTACTTC.